The source of this T cell receptor beta chain is a study of T cell responses to AZD1222 COVID-19 vaccine. Study results and caveats: Seropositive status at baseline applied to only six AZD1222 recipients. Reports say nearly half of spike-specific TCRs go after unmutated variant regions. White British donors predominated, females outnumbered males, and clonal diversity was possibly underestimated. Repertoires were obtained solely post-peak T cell response.

Between the trimmed V and J ends, which lost 0 bases and 0 bases, there was a span of 7 bases. Germline loops: CDR1 SGDLS, CDR2 YYNGEE. The CDR3 covers 15 residues. To note about this clone: What it binds is not known.

Data came from immunoSEQ multiplex PCR; TCRdb stores just in-frame clones and leaves some out. Of roughly 70,000 clones in the sample, 80% to 95% were seen once. The chain uses TRBV9 and TRBJ1-5; D not certain. This TCR came from an adult who received the MenACWY meningococcal vaccine as a control. The sample was peripheral blood, taken 28 days after the second dose of the MenACWY control vaccine. The CDR3 protein is CASSVEADSNQPQHF. CDR3 nucleotide sequence: TGTGCCAGCAGCGTAGAGGCAGATAGCAATCAGCCCCAGCATTTT. The full variable domain, rest sourced from reference TRBV9 and TRBJ1-5, is DSGVTQTPKHLITATGQRVTLRCSPRSGDLSVYWYQQSLDQGLQFLIQYYNGEERAKGNILERFSAQQFPDLHSELNLSSLELGDSALYFCASSVEADSNQPQHFGDGTRLSIL.